One sample yielded the 26 T cell receptor beta chains listed below, sequenced in a study of T and B cells in COVID-19 patients. Blood genomic DNA input for TRB amplification was about 250-500 ng. TRB rearrangements were amplified by multiplex PCR with BIOMED2 TRB-A/B primers. TCRdb independently ran MiXCR on the multiplex PCR reads; one entry per CDR3 protein. In the table there are about 5,300 distinct CDR3 sequences, over 20% of which are singletons. Sequenced input: blood. The receptor source for this set is a human donor with active COVID-19.

This rearrangement joins TRBV14 to TRBJ2-2, with D hard to call. V lost 5 bases and J lost 8, with 6 bases in between. CDR1 is SGHDN, CDR2 FVKESK, per germline. The CDR3 sequence is 11 residues long. The CDR3 protein is CASSKTGELFF. CDR3 coding DNA: TGTGCCAGCAGCAAAACGGGGGAGCTGTTTTTT.

Within the sample, this clonotype is medium-sized. The chain couples TRBV19 to TRBJ1-2; 7 bases are a match to TRBD1. After removal of 5 bases from V and 4 bases from J, the junction contained 7 bases not matched to a gene. The CDR3 length is 14 residues. Germline CDR1 is LNHDA and CDR2 is SQIVND (reference sequence). In DNA form, the CDR3 reads TGTGCCAGTAGTGCCCAGGGGGGGGCCTATGGCTACACCTTC. Its translation is CASSAQGGAYGYTF. Looking up the rest from reference TRBV19 and TRBJ1-2 gives the full variable domain: DGGITQSPKYLFRKEGQNVTLSCEQNLNHDAMYWYRQDPGQGLRLIYYSQIVNDFQKGDIAEGYSVSREKKESFPLTVTSAQKNPTAFYLCASSAQGGAYGYTFGSGTRLTVV.

The V gene is TRBV11-1, the J gene TRBJ1-2; TRBD1 is a possible D gene (6 bases). Trimming removed 1 base at V and 4 bases at J, with 10 bases between. The CDR3 runs 14 residues. Germline V gene lookup returns CDR1 SGHAT and CDR2 FQDESV (reference sequence). CDR3 amino acids: CASSLGEGVYGYTF. The CDR3, as DNA: TGTGCCAGCAGCTTAGGTGAGGGGGTCTATGGCTACACCTTC.

This clonotype was seen only once. The chain employs TRBV6-2 or TRBV6-3 and TRBJ1-2; a weak D match, TRBD1 (5 bases). Germline V CDR1 and CDR2: MNHEY, SVGEGT. V lost 7 bases, J lost 4 bases, and 16 bases lay in between. The CDR3 is 14 amino acids. The CDR3 nucleotides read TGTGCCAGCAATTATCCCGGGACGGTCTATGGCTACACCTTC. Encoded protein: CASNYPGTVYGYTF.

In its sample, this clonotype ranks as medium-sized. This chain uses TRBV5-6 with TRBJ2-7, with D perhaps matching TRBD1 (5 bases). This CDR3 comprises 14 residues. With 5 bases removed from V and 2 bases from J, the gap between germline ends came to 14 bases. Per the germline V gene, CDR1 is SGHDT and CDR2 is YYEEEE. This CDR3 is CASRGTGPAYEQYF. The DNA for the CDR3 is TGTGCCAGCAGAGGTACAGGACCAGCCTACGAGCAGTACTTC.

This clonotype was observed many times. This chain links TRBV7-9 with TRBJ2-2, with TRBD1 identical over 12 bases. The CDR3 runs to 16 residues. CDR1 is SEHNR and CDR2 is FQNEAQ in the germline V gene (reference sequence). V lost 3 bases and J lost 5; bases outside the gene matches: 4. CDR3 nucleotide sequence: TGTGCCAGCAGCTTGGGACAGGGGGCCATTACCGGGGAGCTGTTTTTT. Protein product: CASSLGQGAITGELFF.

V and J are TRBV20-1 and TRBJ2-1, with 12 bases that match TRBD1. With 5 bases clipped from V and 5 bases from J, the junction kept 13 bases outside the gene matches. This CDR3 is 17 amino acids long. Germline values: CDR1 DFQATT, CDR2 SNEGSKA (reference sequence). CDR3 sequence (DNA): TGCAGTGCTCCGACATTTTCCGGGACAGGGGGCCACAATGAGCAGTTCTTC. This gives the protein CSAPTFSGTGGHNEQFF.

This clonotype was detected a few times. V and J are TRBV20-1 and TRBJ2-7, with 7 bases matching TRBD1. The V gene's germline CDR1 is DFQATT and CDR2 SNEGSKA (reference sequence). After removal of 0 bases from V and 4 bases from J, the junction contained 6 bases not matched to a gene. CDR3 length equals 14 residues. The CDR3 is CSARDSTGLYEQYF. The CDR3, as DNA: TGCAGTGCTAGAGATTCGACAGGGTTGTACGAGCAGTACTTC.

By its share, this clonotype is medium-sized. The chain carries TRBV19 and TRBJ1-2; D is unclear. This CDR3 has 14 amino acids. Trimming left V 5 bases short and J 4 bases short, with 14 bases between. The germline V gene encodes CDR1 LNHDA and CDR2 SQIVND (reference sequence). Here the CDR3 DNA reads TGTGCCAGTAGTGCCCAGAGGGTAGCCTATGGCTACACCTTC. This codes for CASSAQRVAYGYTF.

This clonotype is judged medium-sized. The rearrangement uses TRBV6-5 and TRBJ2-6; D not certain. CDR3 length: 16 amino acids. Germline CDR1 reads MNHEY; CDR2 reads SVGAGI. Trimming cost V 2 bases and J 0 bases, with 8 bases left between them. CDR3 protein: CASSYLQISGANVLTF. In nucleotides, the CDR3 is TGTGCCAGCAGTTACCTCCAAATCTCTGGGGCCAACGTCCTGACTTTC.

With respect to this clonotype: Given a much more abundant clone one base away, this may be a read error. No conserved phenylalanine or tryptophan ends this CDR3, so it is likely a read error. The CDR3 sequence is CASSLQGGRVYEQYS. For the CDR3, the DNA is TGCGCCAGCAGCTTACAGGGGGGAAGAGTCTACGAGCAGTACTCC. The rearrangement links TRBV5-6 to TRBJ2-7; 8 bases agree with TRBD1. Germline assignment: CDR1 SGHDT and CDR2 YYEEEE. The CDR3 has 15 amino acids.

Relative to its sample, this clonotype is medium-sized. The rearrangement uses TRBV10-3 and TRBJ2-2; TRBD2 matches 7 bases. Trimming took 0 bases from V and 4 from J; bases not matched to a gene: 5. Germline CDR1 reads ENHRY; CDR2 reads SYGVKD. The CDR3 runs to 16 residues. The CDR3 sequence: CAISESPSGVTGELFF. Here the CDR3 DNA reads TGTGCCATCAGTGAGTCGCCTAGCGGAGTCACCGGGGAGCTGTTTTTT.

This clonotype was seen a few times. The chain employs TRBV7-2 and TRBJ1-1, with D uncertain. There are 11 residues in the CDR3. In germline, CDR1 is SGHTA, CDR2 FQGNSA. V was pared by 2 bases and J by 6 bases, with 4 bases between. The CDR3 region is CASSLTAEAFF. CDR3 nucleotides: TGTGCCAGCAGCTTAACGGCTGAAGCTTTCTTT.

This chain joins TRBV11-2 and TRBJ2-2; TRBD1 aligns across 7 bases. This CDR3 region has 15 residues. CDR1 SGHAT and CDR2 FQNNGV come from the germline V gene. Losses at the gene ends were 7 bases for V and 4 bases for J; bases not matched to a gene: 9. The CDR3 sequence is CASKGKTGPTGELFF. In DNA form, the CDR3 reads TGTGCCAGCAAGGGGAAGACAGGGCCCACCGGGGAGCTGTTTTTT.

This clonotype was found a few times. V is TRBV27 and J is TRBJ1-1, with D perhaps TRBD1 (6 bases). Trimming shortened V by 7 bases and J by 3 bases, and 12 bases separated the two germline ends. The germline gives CDR1 MNHEY, CDR2 SMNVEV (reference sequence). The length of the CDR3 is 13 residues. CDR3 DNA sequence: TGTGCCAGCACTAAGGGGGTCGACACTGAAGCTTTCTTT. Amino acid sequence: CASTKGVDTEAFF.

The V call is TRBV28, the J call TRBJ1-2; the D is unclear. The CDR3 has 15 residues. Trimming removed 3 bases from V and 4 bases from J, with 15 bases in between. The V gene's germline CDR1 is MDHEN and CDR2 SYDVKM. The CDR3 nucleotides are TGTGCCAGCAGTTTTCCTGGTTCTATGATCTATGGCTACACCTTC. Translating it yields CASSFPGSMIYGYTF.

The table lists this clonotype with many counts. The rearrangement joins TRBV5-5 to TRBJ1-5, with 8 bases identical to TRBD1. The ends lost 4 bases at V and 5 bases at J; junction bases unmatched: 8. Germline loops: CDR1 SGHKS, CDR2 YYEKEE (reference sequence). This CDR3 region has 15 residues. Written as DNA, the CDR3 is TGTGCCAGCAGCCCGCAGACAGGGGAATATCAGCCCCAGCATTTT. This encodes CASSPQTGEYQPQHF.

This clonotype was observed a handful of times. J is TRBJ2-5 and V is TRBV5-1; D gene ambiguous. CDR1 and CDR2 (germline): SGHRS, YFSETQ. This CDR3 comprises 13 residues. The V and J ends lost 5 bases and 2 bases respectively, with 10 bases between them. This CDR3 reads CASRTSLQETQYF. CDR3 bases: TGCGCCAGCAGGACATCCCTTCAAGAGACCCAGTACTTC. Complete variable domain (other parts from reference TRBV5-1 and TRBJ2-5): KAGVTQTPRYLIKTRGQQVTLSCSPISGHRSVSWYQQTPGQGLQFLFEYFSETQRNKGNFPGRFSGRQFSNSRSEMNVSTLELGDSALYLCASRTSLQETQYFGPGTRLLVL.

By sample share, this clonotype is medium-sized (0.01 to 0.1%). This chain connects TRBV10-3 to TRBJ2-2; weak D call: TRBD2 (6 bases). CDR1 ENHRY and CDR2 SYGVKD come from the germline V gene. This CDR3 region has 14 residues. V was shortened by 8 bases and J by 4 bases, with 14 bases between the two germline ends. CDR3 bases: TGTGCCATCCGAACGGGAGAGGCCACCGGGGAGCTGTTTTTT. This codes for CAIRTGEATGELFF.

This clonotype was seen many times. The rearrangement uses TRBV5-6 and TRBJ1-2; TRBD1 is a possible D gene (5 bases). V was pared by 2 bases and J by 2 bases, with 19 bases between. CDR3 size: 17 residues. The germline gives CDR1 SGHDT, CDR2 YYEEEE. CDR3 loop: CASSFSSQGKGNYGYTF. In DNA, the CDR3 is TGTGCCAGCAGCTTTAGCTCTCAGGGCAAGGGAAACTATGGCTACACCTTC.

This clonotype is labeled as medium-sized. This chain uses TRBV11-2 with TRBJ2-7, with D possibly TRBD1 on 6 matching bases. The germline V gene has CDR1 SGHAT and CDR2 FQNNGV. V was clipped by 3 bases and J by 7 bases, with 19 bases between them. The CDR3 has 15 residues. The CDR3 DNA reads TGTGCCAGCAGCTTGGAGCCGAGTCCTACAGGGGAGCAGTACTTC. Residues: CASSLEPSPTGEQYF.

The sample holds many counts of this clonotype. The CDR3 reads CASSFPGGTNTQYF. DNA of the CDR3: TGTGCCAGCAGTTTTCCAGGGGGCACGAATACGCAGTATTTT. V and J are TRBV7-2 and TRBJ2-3; 8 bases map to TRBD1. Germline CDR1 is SGHTA and CDR2 is FQGNSA. The CDR3 length is 14 residues. J lost 7 bases, V lost 6 bases, and 9 bases had no gene match.

Many counts were recorded for this clonotype. The rearrangement uses TRBV7-6 and TRBJ2-5, with 9 bases identical to TRBD2. This CDR3 contains 14 residues. Germline V gene sequence: CDR1 SGHVS, CDR2 FNYEAQ. Trimming at V came to 3 bases and at J to 5 bases, leaving 4 bases not matched to a gene. The CDR3 protein is CASSFGLAYETQYF. For the CDR3, the DNA is TGTGCCAGCAGCTTCGGACTAGCGTATGAGACCCAGTACTTC. Combining the CDR3 with reference TRBV7-6 and TRBJ2-5 gives the whole variable domain GAGVSQSPRYKVTKRGQDVALRCDPISGHVSLYWYRQALGQGPEFLTYFNYEAQQDKSGLPNDRFSAERPEGSISTLTIQRTEQRDSAMYRCASSFGLAYETQYFGPGTRLLVL.

The V gene is TRBV20-1, the J gene TRBJ2-7; 8 bases match TRBD1. Germline values: CDR1 DFQATT, CDR2 SNEGSKA (reference sequence). The CDR3 is made up of 15 amino acids. V shed 0 bases, J shed 5 bases, and the junction held 9 bases outside the gene matches. CDR3 region: CSARDGTGLRNEQYF. The CDR3 nucleotides read TGCAGTGCTAGAGACGGGACAGGCCTACGGAACGAGCAGTACTTC.

This clonotype is labeled as medium-sized. This chain links TRBV12-3 or TRBV12-4 with TRBJ1-3, with D tentatively TRBD1 (6 bases). Trimming cost V 4 bases and J 5 bases, with 21 bases left between them. The CDR3 totals 17 residues. The CDR3 loop reads CASSSRGSGLSRNTIYF. CDR3 nucleotides: TGTGCCAGCAGTTCAAGGGGGTCGGGACTGAGTAGAAACACCATATATTTT.

This clonotype has more than one count but fewer than ten. The chain links TRBV5-1 to TRBJ2-7, with TRBD1 identical over 7 bases. The CDR3 is 14 amino acids. The V segment lost 4 bases and the J segment 1 base; nucleotides outside the gene matches: 5. Germline loops: CDR1 SGHRS, CDR2 YFSETQ. CDR3 sequence: CASSLMTGSYEQYF. CDR3 bases: TGCGCCAGCAGCCTAATGACAGGGTCCTACGAGCAGTACTTC.